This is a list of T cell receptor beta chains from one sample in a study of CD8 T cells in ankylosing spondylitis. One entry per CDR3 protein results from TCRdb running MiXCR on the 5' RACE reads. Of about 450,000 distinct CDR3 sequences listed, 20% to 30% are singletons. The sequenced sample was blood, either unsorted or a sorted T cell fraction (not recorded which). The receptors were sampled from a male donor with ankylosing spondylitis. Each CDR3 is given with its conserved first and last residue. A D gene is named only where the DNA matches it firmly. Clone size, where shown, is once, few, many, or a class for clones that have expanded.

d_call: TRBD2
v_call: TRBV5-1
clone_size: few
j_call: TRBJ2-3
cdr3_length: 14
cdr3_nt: TGCGCCAGCGGACTAGCGGGCTCCACAGATACGCAGTATTTT
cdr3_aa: CASGLAGSTDTQYF

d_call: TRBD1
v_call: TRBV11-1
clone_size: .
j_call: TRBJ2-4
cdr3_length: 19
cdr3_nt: TGTGCCAGCAGCTTGGGCGCGGGACAGGGAGGATTAGCCAAAAACATTCAGTACTTC
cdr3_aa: CASSLGAGQGGLAKNIQYF

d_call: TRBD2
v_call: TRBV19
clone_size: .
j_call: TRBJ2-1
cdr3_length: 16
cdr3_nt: TGTGCCAGTAGTTCAGTGGCGGGAGGAAACTCCAATGAGCAGTTCTTC
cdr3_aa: CASSSVAGGNSNEQFF

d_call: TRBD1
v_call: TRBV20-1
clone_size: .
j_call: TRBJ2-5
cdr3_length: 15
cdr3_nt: TGCAGTGCTCGCCCGGGACAGGGGACAGGAGAGACCCAGTACTTC
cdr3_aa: CSARPGQGTGETQYF

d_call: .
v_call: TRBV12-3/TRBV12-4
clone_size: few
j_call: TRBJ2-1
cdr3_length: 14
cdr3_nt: TGTGCCAGCAGTTCCATCTTTGAGGACAATGAGCAGTTCTTC
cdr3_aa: CASSSIFEDNEQFF

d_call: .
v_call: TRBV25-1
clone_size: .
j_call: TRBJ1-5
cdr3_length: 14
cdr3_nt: TGTGCCAGCAGTGAAGGGGGCGGTCGTCAGCCCCAGCATTTT
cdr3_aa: CASSEGGGRQPQHF

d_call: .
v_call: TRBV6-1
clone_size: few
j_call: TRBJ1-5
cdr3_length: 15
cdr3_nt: TGTGCCAGCAGTCCACCCAGCCCGTGGGATCAGCCCCAGCATTTT
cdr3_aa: CASSPPSPWDQPQHF

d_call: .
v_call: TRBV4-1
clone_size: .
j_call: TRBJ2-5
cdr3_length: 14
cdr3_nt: TGCGCCAGCAGCCAAGTTCAGGGCGAAGAGACCCAGTACTTC
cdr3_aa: CASSQVQGEETQYF

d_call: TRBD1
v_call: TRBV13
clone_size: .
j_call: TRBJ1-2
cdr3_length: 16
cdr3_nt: TGTGCCAGCAGCCTGCCGCCGGGACAGGGAGACTATGGCTACACCTTC
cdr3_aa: CASSLPPGQGDYGYTF

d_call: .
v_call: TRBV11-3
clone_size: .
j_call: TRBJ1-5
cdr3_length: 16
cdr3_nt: TGTGCCAGCAGCTTAGGGCAAGGGGATGGCAATCAGCCCCAGCATTTT
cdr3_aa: CASSLGQGDGNQPQHF

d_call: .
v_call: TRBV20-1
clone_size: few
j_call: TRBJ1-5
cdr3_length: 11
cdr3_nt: TGCAGTGCTAGATCCGCCCAGGTAGAGCATTTT
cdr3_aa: CSARSAQVEHF

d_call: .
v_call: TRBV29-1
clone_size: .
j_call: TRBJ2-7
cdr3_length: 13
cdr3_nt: TGCAGCGTTGAAGACCAACGGGGGACCGAGCAGTACTTC
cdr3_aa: CSVEDQRGTEQYF

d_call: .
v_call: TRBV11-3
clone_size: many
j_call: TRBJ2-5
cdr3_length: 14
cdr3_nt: TGTGCCAGCAGCCGAAGGGACATCCAAGAGACCCAGTACTTC
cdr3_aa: CASSRRDIQETQYF

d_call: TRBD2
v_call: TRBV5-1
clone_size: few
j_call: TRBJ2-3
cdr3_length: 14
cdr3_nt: TGCGCCAGCAGCGTGATTACTAGCGGAGATACGCAGTATTTT
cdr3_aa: CASSVITSGDTQYF

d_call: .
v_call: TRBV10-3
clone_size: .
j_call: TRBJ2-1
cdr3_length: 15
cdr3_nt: TGTGCCAACACCCAAGGGTTGACGGCTGGCAATGAGCAGTTCTTC
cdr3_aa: CANTQGLTAGNEQFF

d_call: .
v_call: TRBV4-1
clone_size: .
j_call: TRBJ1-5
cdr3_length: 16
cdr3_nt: TGCGCCAGCAGCCTCGGGGGTACGTTTAGCAATCAGCCCCAGCATTTT
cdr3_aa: CASSLGGTFSNQPQHF

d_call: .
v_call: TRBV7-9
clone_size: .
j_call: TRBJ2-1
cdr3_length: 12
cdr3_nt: TGTGCCAGCAGCTTCGCCGCGAATGAGCAGTTCTTC
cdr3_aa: CASSFAANEQFF

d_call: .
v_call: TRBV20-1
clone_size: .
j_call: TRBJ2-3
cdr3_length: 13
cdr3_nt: TGCAGTGCTAGCGGGAGCCGTACAGATACGCAGTATTTT
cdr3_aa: CSASGSRTDTQYF

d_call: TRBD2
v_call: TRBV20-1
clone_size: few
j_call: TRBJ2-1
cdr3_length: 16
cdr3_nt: TGCAGTGCTAGAGATCTACTAGCGGGAGCGTCCAATGAGCAGTTCTTC
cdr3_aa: CSARDLLAGASNEQFF

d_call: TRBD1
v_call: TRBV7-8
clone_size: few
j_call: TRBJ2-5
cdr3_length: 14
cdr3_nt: TGTGCCAGCACCCTGAGGGGGCGCGGAGAGACCCAGTACTTC
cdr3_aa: CASTLRGRGETQYF

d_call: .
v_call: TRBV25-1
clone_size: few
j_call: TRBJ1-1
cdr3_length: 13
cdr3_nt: TGTGCCAGCAGCCCAGGGATGGACACTGAAGCTTTCTTT
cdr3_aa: CASSPGMDTEAFF

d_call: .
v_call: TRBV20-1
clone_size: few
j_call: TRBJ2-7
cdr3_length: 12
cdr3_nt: TGCAGTGCTAGTAGTGGGAGCTACGAGCAGTACTTC
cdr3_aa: CSASSGSYEQYF

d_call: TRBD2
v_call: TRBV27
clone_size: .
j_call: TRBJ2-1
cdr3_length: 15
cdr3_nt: TGTGCCAGCATATCGAGGGGCGGGAGAGGTAATGAGCAGTTCTTC
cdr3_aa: CASISRGGRGNEQFF

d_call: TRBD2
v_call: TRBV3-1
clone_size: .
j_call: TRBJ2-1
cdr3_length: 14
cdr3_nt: TGTGCCAGCAGCCAACTAGCGGGAGACAATGAGCAGTTCTTC
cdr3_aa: CASSQLAGDNEQFF

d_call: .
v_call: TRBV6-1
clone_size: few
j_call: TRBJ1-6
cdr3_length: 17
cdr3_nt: TGTGCCAGCGGCCCGAGCTCGGGTATGGGGTATGGTTCACCCCTCCACTTT
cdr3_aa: CASGPSSGMGYGSPLHF

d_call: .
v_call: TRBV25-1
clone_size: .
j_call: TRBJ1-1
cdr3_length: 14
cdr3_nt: TGTGCCAGCAGTGAAGAAGGAGGGAACACTGAAGCTTTCTTT
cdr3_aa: CASSEEGGNTEAFF

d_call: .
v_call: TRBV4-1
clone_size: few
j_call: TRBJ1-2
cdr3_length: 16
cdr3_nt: TGCGCCAGCAGCCAAGATCCGGGAGGGAACGCTTATGGCTACACCTTC
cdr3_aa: CASSQDPGGNAYGYTF

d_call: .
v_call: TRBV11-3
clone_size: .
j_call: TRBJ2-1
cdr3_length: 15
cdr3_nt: TGTGCCAGCAGCTTAGGTCTAGGAATCAACAATGAGCAGTTCTTC
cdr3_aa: CASSLGLGINNEQFF

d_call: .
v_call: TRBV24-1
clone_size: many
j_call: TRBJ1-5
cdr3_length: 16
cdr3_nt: TGTGCCACCAGTGATTCGAGACTGTATGGCAATCAGCCCCAGCATTTT
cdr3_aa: CATSDSRLYGNQPQHF

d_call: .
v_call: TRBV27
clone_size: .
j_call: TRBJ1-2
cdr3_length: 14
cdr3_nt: TGTGCCAGCTGCGATCCGGACGGCCAAGATGGCTACACCTTC
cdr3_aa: CASCDPDGQDGYTF

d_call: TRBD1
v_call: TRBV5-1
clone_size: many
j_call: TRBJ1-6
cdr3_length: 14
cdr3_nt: TGCGCCAGCAGCTCCGGGACAGGGTCTTCACCCCTCCACTTT
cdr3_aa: CASSSGTGSSPLHF

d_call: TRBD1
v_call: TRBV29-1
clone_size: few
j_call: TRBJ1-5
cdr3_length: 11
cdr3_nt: TGCAGCGCTGGGACAGGTTTGACCCAGCATTTT
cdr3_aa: CSAGTGLTQHF

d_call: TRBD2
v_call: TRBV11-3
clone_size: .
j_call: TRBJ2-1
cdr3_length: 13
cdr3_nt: TGTGCCAGCAGCCAAAACCCTAGCGGTAGGGTGTTCTTC
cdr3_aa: CASSQNPSGRVFF

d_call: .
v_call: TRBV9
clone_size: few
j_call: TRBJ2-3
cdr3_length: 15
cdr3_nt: TGTGCCAGCAGGGAGGGGTTAAGGGTCACAGATACGCAGTATTTT
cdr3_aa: CASREGLRVTDTQYF

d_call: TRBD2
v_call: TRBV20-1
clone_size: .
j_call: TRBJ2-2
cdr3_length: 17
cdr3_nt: TGCAGTGCTAGATCTGAACTAGCGGGAGCCGGGACCGGGGAGCTGTTTTTT
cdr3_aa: CSARSELAGAGTGELFF

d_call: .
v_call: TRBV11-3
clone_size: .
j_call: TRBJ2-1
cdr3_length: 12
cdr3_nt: TGTGCCAGCACTCTTAATTCCCATGAGCAGTTCTTC
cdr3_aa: CASTLNSHEQFF

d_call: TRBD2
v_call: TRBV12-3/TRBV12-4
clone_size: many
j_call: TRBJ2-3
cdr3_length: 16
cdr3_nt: TGTGCCAGCAGCTTGAGAGGCGGGAGCGTAGCAGATACGCAGTATTTT
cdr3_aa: CASSLRGGSVADTQYF

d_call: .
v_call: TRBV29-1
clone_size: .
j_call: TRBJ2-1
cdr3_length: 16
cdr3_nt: TGCAGCGGGGGGGGGACAGTGCCTAGGTTCGGCAATGAGCAGTTCTTC
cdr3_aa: CSGGGTVPRFGNEQFF

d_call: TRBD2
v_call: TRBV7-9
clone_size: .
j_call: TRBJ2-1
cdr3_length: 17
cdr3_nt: TGTGCCAGCAGCCGACTAGCGACTAGGAGCTCCTACAATGAGCAGTTCTTC
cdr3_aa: CASSRLATRSSYNEQFF

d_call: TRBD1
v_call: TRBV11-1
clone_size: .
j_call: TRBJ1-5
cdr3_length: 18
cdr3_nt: TGTGCCAGCAGCCAAGGACAGGGACGAAGTGTGGGCAATCAGCCCCAGCATTTT
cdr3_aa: CASSQGQGRSVGNQPQHF

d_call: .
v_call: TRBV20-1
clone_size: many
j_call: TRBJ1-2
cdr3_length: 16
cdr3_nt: TGCAGTGCTAGAGATCAAATAAGGAGCCCCAGGGATGGCTACACCTTC
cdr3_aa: CSARDQIRSPRDGYTF

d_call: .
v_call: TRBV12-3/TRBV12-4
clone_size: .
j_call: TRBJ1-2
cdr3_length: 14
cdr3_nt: TGTGCCAGCAGTCAAAGACGACTTAACTATGGCTACACCTTC
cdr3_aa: CASSQRRLNYGYTF

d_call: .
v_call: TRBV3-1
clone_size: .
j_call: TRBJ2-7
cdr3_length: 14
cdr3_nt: TGTGCCAGCAGCCATCAGACGGTATCCTACGAGCAGTACTTC
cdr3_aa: CASSHQTVSYEQYF

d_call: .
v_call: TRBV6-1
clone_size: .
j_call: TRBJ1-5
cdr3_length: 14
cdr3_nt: TGTGCCAGCAGTGAAGGGACAGTCAATCAGCCCCAGCATTTT
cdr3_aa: CASSEGTVNQPQHF